These 21 T cell receptor beta chains were sequenced from one sample in a study of T cell repertoires and HLA-DP antigens. Antigen specificity for these receptors is unknown. The data were produced by immunoSEQ multiplex PCR, yet TCRdb's version contains in-frame clones alone and is incomplete. The data hold some 120,000 clones, with around 92% observed a single time. Sequencing was carried out using CD4+ T cells from PBMCs. These receptors all come from a woman in her late teens or twenties in good health and CMV-seronegative.

V usage is TRBV6-4 and J usage is TRBJ2-2; TRBD2 matches 8 bases. V shed 6 bases, J shed 5 bases, and the junction held 5 bases outside the gene matches. The germline gives CDR1 MRHNA, CDR2 SNTAGT. The CDR3 contains 14 residues. As DNA, the CDR3 is TGTGCCAGCAGCCCGGCTAGCGGGACCGGGGAGCTGTTTTTT. Translated: CASSPASGTGELFF.

The chain combines TRBV6-6 with TRBJ1-1; tentative D call: TRBD1 (5 bases). Trimming stripped 2 bases from V and 4 bases from J, with 8 bases between. The germline V gene encodes CDR1 MNHNY and CDR2 SVGAGI (reference sequence). CDR3 length: 13 residues. CDR3 in DNA: TGTGCCAGCAGTTACGGGAGGGGCACTGAAGCTTTCTTT. Its protein is CASSYGRGTEAFF.

There are a few counts of this clone. The chain uses TRBV9 and TRBJ2-7; possible D gene TRBD2, 5 bases. V lost 6 bases and J 7 bases, leaving 8 bases between the germline ends. The CDR3 contains 10 residues. CDR1 and CDR2 from the germline V gene are SGDLS and YYNGEE. The CDR3 loop reads CASTTGEQYV. The CDR3 DNA sequence: TGTGCCAGCACCACGGGGGAGCAGTACGTC.

This chain connects TRBV27 to TRBJ1-2, with D possibly being TRBD1 (5 bases). V shed 3 bases and J shed 3 bases, with 17 bases lying between them. CDR3 length: 16 amino acids. Germline CDR1 and CDR2: MNHEY and SMNVEV (reference sequence). CDR3 loop: CASSFRASRRDYGYTF. In DNA, the CDR3 is TGTGCCAGCAGTTTCAGGGCCTCAAGGAGGGACTATGGCTACACCTTC.

The V gene is TRBV7-3, the J gene TRBJ2-5; tentative D call: TRBD1 (6 bases). The CDR3 is made up of 15 amino acids. The V end was cut by 2 bases, the J end by 2 bases, with 12 bases between. CDR1 and CDR2 (germline): SGHTA, FQGTGA. CDR3 nucleotides: TGTGCCAGCAGCTTAGGATCAGGGGAACAAGAGACCCAGTACTTC. This encodes CASSLGSGEQETQYF.

A note on this clone: The sample holds other DNA sequences that translate to the same CDR3. This CDR3 reads CSVEGGADTQYF. DNA for the CDR3: TGCAGCGTTGAGGGGGGGGCAGATACGCAGTATTTT. The chain couples TRBV29-1 to TRBJ2-3, with TRBD2 matching 7 bases. Germline CDR1 reads SQVTM; CDR2 reads ANQGSEA. This CDR3 has 12 residues. After removal of 3 bases from V and 4 bases from J, the junction contained 1 base not matched to a gene.

J is TRBJ2-3 and V is TRBV20-1, with unresolved D. Between the trimmed V and J ends, which lost 7 bases and 10 bases, there was a span of 15 bases. CDR1 is DFQATT, CDR2 SNEGSKA, per germline (reference sequence). This CDR3 comprises 11 residues. The CDR3 DNA follows: TGCAGTGTCGATCGGTTCATCGCGCAGTATTTT. Its protein product is CSVDRFIAQYF.

The CDR3 DNA reads as TGTGCCACGACTCGAGGAGGTCTTGCCGGGGAGCTGTTTTTT. Translating gives CATTRGGLAGELFF. The V call is TRBV19, the J call TRBJ2-2, with a weak D call TRBD2 (5 bases). V gave up 10 bases and J gave up 6 bases, with 18 bases separating them. This CDR3 has 14 residues. CDR1 is LNHDA and CDR2 is SQIVND in the germline V gene (reference sequence). Supplemented by reference TRBV19 and TRBJ2-2, the full variable domain reads DGGITQSPKYLFRKEGQNVTLSCEQNLNHDAMYWYRQDPGQGLRLIYYSQIVNDFQKGDIAEGYSVSREKKESFPLTVTSAQKNPTAFYLCATTRGGLAGELFFGEGSRLTVL.

The chain uses TRBV15 and TRBJ2-3, with D perhaps given as TRBD1 or TRBD2 (5 bases each). Germline CDR1 LNHNV, CDR2 YYDKDF (reference sequence). CDR3 size: 14 residues. Trimming stripped 8 bases from V and 11 bases from J, with 23 bases between. The chain's CDR3 is CATSNRVGAHRQYF. The CDR3 DNA sequence: TGTGCCACCTCGAACCGGGTCGGGGCCCATAGGCAGTATTTT.

The gene calls are TRBV27 and TRBJ1-5, with TRBD1 matching over 9 bases. J lost 3 bases, V lost 6 bases, and 3 bases had no gene match. Germline assignment: CDR1 MNHEY and CDR2 SMNVEV (reference sequence). The CDR3 sequence is 14 residues long. CDR3 DNA: TGTGCCAGCAGGGGGACAGGGTACAATCAGCCCCAGCATTTT. It translates to CASRGTGYNQPQHF.

A remark on this clone: One end of the junction fails to match germline, which may point to a read error. CDR3: CASSHHETQYF. The CDR3 DNA sequence: TGCGCCAGCAGCCACCACGAGACCCAGTACTTC. The J gene is TRBJ2-5, the V gene TRBV4-1; D unclear. The CDR3 is 11 amino acids. Per the germline V gene, CDR1 is MGHRA and CDR2 is YSYEKL.

V is TRBV27 and J is TRBJ2-1; 9 bases are shared with TRBD2. CDR3 length equals 17 residues. Looked up from germline, CDR1 is MNHEY and CDR2 is SMNVEV (reference sequence). V lost 3 bases and J lost 6; bases outside the gene matches: 12. The CDR3 DNA reads as TGTGCCAGCAGTTTGCGGGGAATAGCGGGGGCCGTCAATGAGCAGTTCTTC. This translates into CASSLRGIAGAVNEQFF.

V is TRBV10-3 and J is TRBJ1-2; D not resolved. With 9 bases removed from V and 3 bases from J, the gap between germline ends came to 11 bases. CDR3 length equals 12 residues. The V gene's germline CDR1 is ENHRY and CDR2 SYGVKD. The CDR3 nucleotides are TGTGCCATTAGTCCCGGGGACTATGGCTACACCTTC. Protein product: CAISPGDYGYTF.

The chain joins TRBV28 to TRBJ1-5; possible D gene TRBD1, 5 bases. V dropped 4 bases and J dropped 7 bases, with 17 bases sitting between them. This CDR3 contains 15 residues. The germline V gene has CDR1 MDHEN and CDR2 SYDVKM. In DNA, the CDR3 is TGTGCCAGCAGTTCCCCCTCGGGGGGGAGCCAGCCCCAGCATTTT. Encoded protein: CASSSPSGGSQPQHF.

Points on this clone: Other DNA sequences in the same sample also yield this CDR3. The rearrangement uses TRBV4-3 and TRBJ2-5, with TRBD2 identical over 11 bases. Germline values: CDR1 LGHNA, CDR2 YSLEER. This CDR3 spans 16 amino acids. Germline trimming cut 1 base from V and 2 bases from J; bases unmatched to any gene: 3. The chain's CDR3 is CASSQGLAGGQETQYF. The CDR3 DNA follows: TGCGCCAGCAGCCAAGGTCTAGCGGGGGGTCAAGAGACCCAGTACTTC.

The chain uses TRBV6-1 and TRBJ2-1; 7 bases map to TRBD1. Germline loops: CDR1 MNHNS, CDR2 SASEGT. V was clipped by 5 bases and J by 9 bases; unmatched bases: 13. This CDR3 comprises 15 residues. The CDR3 coding sequence is TGTGCCAGCAGTAAACAGACAGGGAATAAGGCTGAGCAGTTCTTC. It translates to CASSKQTGNKAEQFF.

The chain carries TRBV5-1 and TRBJ2-5; 8 bases are a match to TRBD1. Germline V gene data show CDR1 as SGHRS and CDR2 as YFSETQ. This CDR3 is 15 amino acids long. V dropped 4 bases and J dropped 9; count of bases not matched to a gene: 14. The CDR3 spells CASSPQDRAQGAQYF. The CDR3 DNA follows: TGCGCCAGCAGCCCACAGGACAGGGCTCAAGGGGCCCAGTACTTC.

The chain employs TRBV11-3 and TRBJ2-2, with 9 bases that match TRBD1. The germline V gene encodes CDR1 SGHNT and CDR2 YENEEA. Trimming took 8 bases from V and 7 from J; bases not matched to a gene: 8. This CDR3 has 14 residues. The CDR3 sequence is CASGTGGGGGELFF. CDR3 sequence (DNA): TGTGCCAGCGGCACAGGGGGCGGAGGCGGGGAGCTGTTTTTT.

The V gene is TRBV15, the J gene TRBJ2-1; tentative D call: TRBD2 (5 bases). The length of the CDR3 is 14 residues. Trimming pared 6 bases from V and 4 bases from J, leaving 13 bases between. Germline V gene lookup returns CDR1 LNHNV and CDR2 YYDKDF (reference sequence). CDR3: CATSLRGKYNEQFF. The CDR3 coding sequence is TGTGCCACCAGTCTCCGGGGAAAATACAATGAGCAGTTCTTC.

The chain employs TRBV10-3 and TRBJ2-2, with 8 bases matching TRBD1. This CDR3 contains 16 residues. Germline-derived CDR1 and CDR2 are ENHRY and SYGVKD. Unmatched junction bases numbered 8, after V lost 2 bases and J lost 6 bases. For the CDR3, the DNA is TGTGCCATCAGTGAGGCCGGGACAGGATTGGCCGGGGAGCTGTTTTTT. It is translated as CAISEAGTGLAGELFF.

V is TRBV28 and J is TRBJ1-2, with TRBD1 matching over 8 bases. The CDR3 spans 15 residues. J was trimmed by 7 bases and V by 7 bases; bases with no gene match: 14. The germline gives CDR1 MDHEN, CDR2 SYDVKM. CDR3 loop: CASKVRTGSSGGYTF. For the CDR3, the DNA is TGTGCCAGCAAAGTCAGGACAGGGTCATCGGGTGGCTACACCTTC.